This is a list of T cell receptor beta chains from one sample in a study of cytomegalovirus exposure and HLA in healthy donors. Sequenced by immunoSEQ multiplex PCR; TCRdb stores in-frame clones only, minus some. The profile shows 150,000 to 200,000 clones, approximately 80% of them singletons. The specimen sequenced was PBMCs. These receptors all stem from a woman aged 40-49 years in good health and CMV-seronegative. CDR3s include the opening cysteine and the closing phenylalanine or tryptophan. A row's size may be missing; if present it is once, few, many or a size class.

length,J,size,V,CDR3
16,TRBJ2-7,medium-sized,TRBV4-3,CASSQGLTSGSYEQYF
15,TRBJ1-1,NA,TRBV11-2,CASNDRGLINTEAFF
16,TRBJ2-5,NA,TRBV7-2,CASSLRTSGGGETQYF
14,TRBJ1-3,NA,TRBV4-2,CASTLTGSGNTIYF
15,TRBJ2-7,once,TRBV10-1,CASSDSRQGGYEQYF
16,TRBJ2-4,NA,TRBV6-6,CASRQVGEARGNIQYF
13,TRBJ1-2,NA,TRBV7-9,CASSLPGGSGYTF
16,TRBJ2-6,NA,TRBV6-5,CASSYSLGGGANGLTF
15,TRBJ1-5,NA,TRBV2,CASNRQDYSNQPQHF
15,TRBJ2-3,NA,TRBV5-1,CASSYQGASTDTQYF
11,TRBJ1-2,NA,TRBV30,CAWRETGYNTF
16,TRBJ2-1,NA,TRBV14,CASSHLRTTGGSEQFF
14,TRBJ2-2,NA,TRBV29-1,CSVGQGTHTGELFF
15,TRBJ1-2,few,TRBV5-4,CASSLGQGARLGYTF
13,TRBJ2-2,NA,TRBV19,CASSEQGTGELFF
13,TRBJ2-3,NA,TRBV19,CASSTIRGDTQYF
16,TRBJ2-3,once,TRBV19,CASSIRQGGGTDTQYF
15,TRBJ2-1,NA,TRBV7-2,CASSLDIADYNEQFF
14,TRBJ1-6,NA,TRBV5-1,CASSSGQDNSPLHF
16,TRBJ2-3,few,TRBV7-2,CASSLLGQGAGDTQYF
15,TRBJ2-7,NA,TRBV19,CASSATGQGTDEQYF
16,TRBJ1-4,NA,TRBV5-6,CASSLWTGTGAEKLFF
13,TRBJ2-2,once,TRBV7-7,CASSNRGSRELFF
15,TRBJ2-2,NA,TRBV5-1,CASSYRDRATGELFF
13,TRBJ1-5,few,TRBV7-2,CASSSSVNQPQHF
12,TRBJ1-2,few,TRBV28,CASSSQGYGYTF
15,TRBJ1-1,NA,TRBV15,CATSRDRGSNTEAFF
14,TRBJ2-1,NA,TRBV9,CASSVGANNDEQFF
12,TRBJ1-2,NA,TRBV7-9,CASSLGPRGYTF
15,TRBJ2-7,NA,TRBV7-2,CASSPDRGEPYEQYF
13,TRBJ2-5,NA,TRBV7-6,CASSLGLQETQYF
15,TRBJ2-7,once,TRBV6-1,CASRPAILGLYEQYF
15,TRBJ2-1,NA,TRBV7-3,CASSPQGMTGGEQFF
17,TRBJ2-1,NA,TRBV6-1,CASSALTSGSGYNEQFF
15,TRBJ2-5,NA,TRBV28,CASSDSPSGKETQYF
17,TRBJ2-2,NA,TRBV18,CASSPLVLAGNTGELFF
15,TRBJ1-3,NA,TRBV7-2,CASSYRQGAGNTIYF
15,TRBJ2-7,NA,TRBV6-1,CASSVERGSQDEQYF
15,TRBJ2-2,NA,TRBV11-1,CASSPGLGDTGELFF